This TCR beta chain came from a study of human T cells and chemical hapten exposure. Across the study: Patients received weekly diphenylcyclopropenone doses to the scalp throughout the approximately 25-week study.

The time point: patch test 1, 2 weeks after DPC sensitization. The treatment is: therapeutic diphenylcyclopropenone sensitization with weekly scalp DPC. From the RACE reads, TCRdb called clonotypes with MiXCR, one entry per CDR3 protein. This sample carries more than 65,000 distinct CDR3 sequences, around 7.8% of them seen once, and the ten largest clones take around 1.5%. There are 15 residues in the CDR3. V lost 2 bases and J lost 3; bases outside the gene matches: 1. From germline, CDR1 is MNHEY and CDR2 SVGAGI. This clonotype was detected many times. The material was whole blood, obtained in connection with sensitization to the hapten diphenylcyclopropenone (DPC). The rearrangement links TRBV6-5 to TRBJ2-1; 10 nucleotides line up with TRBD1. This clonotype was obtained from a woman in her twenties or thirties with alopecia areata. Some clones in this sample may be carry-over from other donors' samples. CDR3 nucleotide sequence: TGTGCCAGCAGTTACGGGACAGGGGTCTACAATGAGCAGTTCTTC. Translating gives CASSYGTGVYNEQFF.